Listed below are T cell receptor beta chains from one sample, sequenced in a study of immune cell composition in non-small cell lung cancer. Generated by immunoSEQ multiplex PCR, the TCRdb table keeps only in-frame clones and is missing some. Counted here are around 4,400 clones, roughly 74% occurring once; the ten biggest clones make up 16%. The material sequenced was lung tumor tissue. These receptors all stem from a human donor with non-small cell lung cancer. Both conserved end residues are part of each CDR3. The order of the fields is D gene, J gene, clone size, V gene, CDR3 DNA, CDR3 protein. D genes are given only for firm matches. A clone size is listed for some rows: how often the clone was seen (once, few, many), or a class if it is expanded.

TRBD1 TRBJ2-1 - TRBV10-3 TGTGCCATCAGTGATACAGGGGGCACTTTTGAGCAGTTCTTC CAISDTGGTFEQFF
TRBD1 TRBJ2-1 - TRBV27 TGTGCCAGCAGACAGGGGGCGCTTTCCTACAATGAGCAGTTCTTC CASRQGALSYNEQFF
TRBD2 TRBJ2-7 - TRBV6-5 TGTGCCAGCAGCGACAGCGGGACTTTTTACGAGCAGTACTTC CASSDSGTFYEQYF
- TRBJ1-5 - TRBV4-3 TGCGCCAGCAGCCAAGATTTTTCGGGTCCCCAGCATTTT CASSQDFSGPQHF
TRBD1 TRBJ1-2 few TRBV28 TGTGCCAGCAACCGACAGGGGGAGGACTATGGCTACACCTTC CASNRQGEDYGYTF
- TRBJ2-7 - TRBV5-1 TGCGCCAGCAGGGAGGGGGCTACTGACGAGCAGTACTTC CASREGATDEQYF
- TRBJ1-4 - TRBV14 TGTGCCAGCAACACAGGGTTAGGAAAACTGTTTTTT CASNTGLGKLFF
TRBD2 TRBJ2-5 once TRBV5-4 TGTGCCAGCGCGGGGGGGCGCACAGCGCCGTACCAAGAGACCCAGTACTTC CASAGGRTAPYQETQYF
- TRBJ1-6 few TRBV5-1 TGCGCCAGCAGCCCGGGACTTAGCTATAATTCACCCCTCCACTTT CASSPGLSYNSPLHF
- TRBJ1-6 - TRBV7-9 TGTGCCAGCAGCTTAGAACAGTATAATTCACCCCTCCACTTT CASSLEQYNSPLHF
TRBD1 TRBJ2-7 - TRBV29-1 TGCAGCGCGGGGACAGGGGGGTCGTCCCACGAGCAGTACTTC CSAGTGGSSHEQYF
TRBD1 TRBJ1-4 - TRBV28 TGTGCCAGCAGTCCACACGGGACAGGGGTACATTTCGGGACTAATGAAAAACTGTTTTTT CASSPHGTGVHFGTNEKLFF
- TRBJ2-7 few TRBV2 TGTGCCAGCAGTGAACAGGGTCCCAGTGCAGAGCAGTACTTC CASSEQGPSAEQYF
TRBD1 TRBJ1-4 few TRBV2 TGTGCCAGCAAGAGGGACAGGGGGGATGAAAAACTGTTTTTT CASKRDRGDEKLFF
TRBD2 TRBJ2-5 hyperexpanded TRBV7-3 TGTGCCAGCAGCCCCAAAACGGGAGGGCTTAAAGAGACCCAGTACTTC CASSPKTGGLKETQYF
TRBD1 TRBJ1-1 - TRBV5-4 TGTGCCAGCAGCCCTACCGGGACAGGGTCTTCAGCTTTCTTT CASSPTGTGSSAFF
TRBD1 TRBJ1-3 - TRBV19 TGTGCCAGTAGTCCCTCCGGGACAGGGGCAGGAAACACCATATATTTT CASSPSGTGAGNTIYF
- TRBJ2-3 - TRBV5-5 TGTGCCAGCAGCTCGGCGACGGGACAACATCGCACAGATACGCAGTATTTT CASSSATGQHRTDTQYF
TRBD1 TRBJ1-1 - TRBV6-5 TGTGCCAGCAGTTACCAGGCAGGGGGCTTGGAAGCTTTCTTT CASSYQAGGLEAFF
TRBD2 TRBJ2-5 - TRBV5-6 TGTGCCAGCAGCTTACTAGCGGGGGGCCAAGAGACCCAGTACTTC CASSLLAGGQETQYF
- TRBJ1-1 - TRBV14 TGTGCCAGCAGCCAAGTGGGGAGGGTGAACACTGAAGCTTTCTTT CASSQVGRVNTEAFF
- TRBJ1-2 - TRBV18 TGTGCCAGCTCACCACTAGGCGGCGCCGCTAACTATGGCTACACCTTC CASSPLGGAANYGYTF
- TRBJ1-4 few TRBV6-5 TGTGCCAGCAGTCGTTCCGGGTCTGCCAATGAAAAACTGTTTTTT CASSRSGSANEKLFF
TRBD2 TRBJ2-7 medium-sized TRBV18 TGTGCCAGCTCACCACATAATAGCGGGATATACGAGCAGTACTTC CASSPHNSGIYEQYF
- TRBJ2-2 - TRBV1 TGCACCAGCAGCCAAGAGGTGCCTAGCGGGAGTAATTACGGAATTGGGGAGCTGTTTTTT CTSSQEVPSGSNYGIGELFF
TRBD1 TRBJ2-7 - TRBV7-2 TGTGCCAGCAGCGCGAGGACAGGGAGCTCCTACGAGCAGTACTTC CASSARTGSSYEQYF
- TRBJ1-2 once TRBV28 TGTGCCAGCAGGTGGGGGCCTACGTCCCACTATGGCTACACCTTC CASRWGPTSHYGYTF
- TRBJ1-5 - TRBV10-1 TGCGCCACCCCGGGGGGGTTAAGACAGCCCCAGCATTTT CATPGGLRQPQHF
- TRBJ2-3 - TRBV9 TGTGCCAGCAGCGTAACTAGCTTGAAGACAGATACGCAGTATTTT CASSVTSLKTDTQYF
TRBD2 TRBJ2-5 - TRBV19 TGTGCCAGTAGTATTCGCACTAGCGGGGGGACACAAGAGACCCAGTACTTC CASSIRTSGGTQETQYF
- TRBJ2-7 - TRBV9 TGTGCCAGCAGCGTAGGGAAAGGGGGTGGCTACGAGCAGTACTTC CASSVGKGGGYEQYF
- TRBJ1-1 - TRBV7-2 TGTGCCAGCAGCTTCCAGCGCCAGCGAAACACTGAAGCTTTCTTT CASSFQRQRNTEAFF
TRBD2 TRBJ2-1 - TRBV10-3 TGTGCCATCAGGGGACTAGCGGGAAACAATGAGCAGTTCTTC CAIRGLAGNNEQFF
TRBD2 TRBJ2-1 - TRBV5-1 TGCGCCAGCAGCTTGGGACTAGCGGGCGATGAGCAGTTCTTC CASSLGLAGDEQFF
- TRBJ2-7 - TRBV30 TGTGCCTGGTCACAGGGTGGGGACGAGCAGTACTTC CAWSQGGDEQYF